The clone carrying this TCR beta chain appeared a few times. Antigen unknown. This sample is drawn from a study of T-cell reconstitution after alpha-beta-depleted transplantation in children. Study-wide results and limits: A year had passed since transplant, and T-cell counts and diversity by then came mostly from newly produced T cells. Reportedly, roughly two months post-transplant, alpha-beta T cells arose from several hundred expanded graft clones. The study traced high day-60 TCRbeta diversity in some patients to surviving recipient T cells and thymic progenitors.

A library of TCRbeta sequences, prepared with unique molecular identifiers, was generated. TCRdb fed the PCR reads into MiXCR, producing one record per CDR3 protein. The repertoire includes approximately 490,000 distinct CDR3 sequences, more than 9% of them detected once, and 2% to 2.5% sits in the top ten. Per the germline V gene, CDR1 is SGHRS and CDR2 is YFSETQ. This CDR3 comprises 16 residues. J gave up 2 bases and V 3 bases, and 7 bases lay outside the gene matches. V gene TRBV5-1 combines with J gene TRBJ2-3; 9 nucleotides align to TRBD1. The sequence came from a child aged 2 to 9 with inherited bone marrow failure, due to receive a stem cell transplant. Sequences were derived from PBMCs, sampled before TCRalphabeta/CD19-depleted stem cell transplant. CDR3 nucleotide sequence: TGCGCCAGCAGCTCGTACAGGGGGCCTAACACAGATACGCAGTATTTT. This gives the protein CASSSYRGPNTDTQYF.